These T cell receptor beta chains were read from a single sample in a study of T cells in Graves' hyperthyroidism and ophthalmopathy. TCRdb recomputed calls from the multiplex PCR reads with MiXCR, one row per CDR3 protein. The table lists more than 300,000 distinct CDR3 sequences, approximately 15% of them singletons. The specimen sequenced was blood. These receptor sequences come from a woman in her fifties or sixties with Graves' hyperthyroidism. CDR3s include the opening cysteine and the closing phenylalanine or tryptophan. A D gene is named only where the DNA matches it firmly. Some rows mark clone size as missing; the rest say once, few, many or name a class of expanded clone.

d_call: -
v_call: TRBV11-2
j_call: TRBJ2-2
cdr3_length: 15
clone_size: -
cdr3_aa: CASSLWDTNTGELFF
cdr3_nt: TGTGCCAGCAGCTTATGGGACACGAACACCGGGGAGCTGTTTTTT

d_call: -
v_call: TRBV20-1
j_call: TRBJ1-5
cdr3_length: 15
clone_size: many
cdr3_aa: CSARSRGGRQQPQHF
cdr3_nt: TGCAGTGCGCGGTCAAGAGGGGGTAGACAGCAGCCCCAGCATTTT

d_call: -
v_call: TRBV28
j_call: TRBJ1-5
cdr3_length: 14
clone_size: -
cdr3_aa: CASSLLGGVWPQHF
cdr3_nt: TGTGCCAGCAGTTTACTGGGGGGGGTTTGGCCCCAGCATTTT

d_call: -
v_call: TRBV2
j_call: TRBJ1-2
cdr3_length: 13
clone_size: many
cdr3_aa: CASSEAQYYGYTF
cdr3_nt: TGTGCCAGCAGTGAGGCGCAGTACTATGGCTACACCTTC

d_call: TRBD1
v_call: TRBV6-2/TRBV6-3
j_call: TRBJ2-1
cdr3_length: 18
clone_size: -
cdr3_aa: CASSYSPSDRAGDNEQFF
cdr3_nt: TGTGCCAGCAGTTACTCCCCATCCGACAGGGCAGGGGACAATGAGCAGTTCTTC

d_call: TRBD2
v_call: TRBV20-1
j_call: TRBJ2-3
cdr3_length: 15
clone_size: many
cdr3_aa: CSALQGGRNPDTQYF
cdr3_nt: TGCAGTGCCCTCCAGGGCGGGAGGAACCCAGATACGCAGTATTTT

d_call: TRBD2
v_call: TRBV11-2
j_call: TRBJ2-7
cdr3_length: 14
clone_size: many
cdr3_aa: CASSFTSDSYEQYF
cdr3_nt: TGTGCCAGCAGCTTTACTAGCGACTCCTACGAGCAGTACTTC

d_call: TRBD1
v_call: TRBV4-2
j_call: TRBJ2-1
cdr3_length: 15
clone_size: -
cdr3_aa: CASSQGDREVNEQFF
cdr3_nt: TGTGCCAGCAGCCAAGGGGACAGGGAGGTCAATGAGCAGTTCTTC

d_call: -
v_call: TRBV5-8
j_call: TRBJ1-1
cdr3_length: 13
clone_size: -
cdr3_aa: CASSGDRNTEAFF
cdr3_nt: TGTGCCAGCAGCGGTGACAGGAACACTGAAGCTTTCTTT

d_call: TRBD1
v_call: TRBV3-1
j_call: TRBJ2-1
cdr3_length: 16
clone_size: many
cdr3_aa: CASSQVRGQPNNEQFF
cdr3_nt: TGTGCCAGCAGCCAAGTCCGGGGACAGCCTAACAATGAGCAGTTCTTC

d_call: -
v_call: TRBV18
j_call: TRBJ1-3
cdr3_length: 17
clone_size: many
cdr3_aa: CASSPMPTRSSGNTIYF
cdr3_nt: TGTGCCAGCTCACCAATGCCAACAAGGTCCTCTGGAAACACCATATATTTT

d_call: TRBD2
v_call: TRBV7-2
j_call: TRBJ2-1
cdr3_length: 16
clone_size: -
cdr3_aa: CASSLGTSGHYNEQFF
cdr3_nt: TGTGCCAGCAGCTTGGGGACTAGCGGGCATTACAATGAGCAGTTCTTC